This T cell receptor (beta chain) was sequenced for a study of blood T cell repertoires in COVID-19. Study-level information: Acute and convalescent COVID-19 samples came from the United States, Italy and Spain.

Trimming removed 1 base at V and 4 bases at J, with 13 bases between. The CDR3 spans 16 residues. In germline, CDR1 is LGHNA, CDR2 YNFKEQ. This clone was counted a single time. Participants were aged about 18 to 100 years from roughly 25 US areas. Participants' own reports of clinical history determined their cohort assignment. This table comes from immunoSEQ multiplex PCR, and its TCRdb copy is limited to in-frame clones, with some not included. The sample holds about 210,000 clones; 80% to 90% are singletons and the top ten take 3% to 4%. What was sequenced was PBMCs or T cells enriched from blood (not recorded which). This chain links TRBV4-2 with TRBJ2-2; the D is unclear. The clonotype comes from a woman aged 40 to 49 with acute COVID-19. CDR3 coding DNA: TGTGCCAGCAGCCAAGTGCGCGCCTCGGGCACCGGGGAGCTGTTTTTT. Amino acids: CASSQVRASGTGELFF.